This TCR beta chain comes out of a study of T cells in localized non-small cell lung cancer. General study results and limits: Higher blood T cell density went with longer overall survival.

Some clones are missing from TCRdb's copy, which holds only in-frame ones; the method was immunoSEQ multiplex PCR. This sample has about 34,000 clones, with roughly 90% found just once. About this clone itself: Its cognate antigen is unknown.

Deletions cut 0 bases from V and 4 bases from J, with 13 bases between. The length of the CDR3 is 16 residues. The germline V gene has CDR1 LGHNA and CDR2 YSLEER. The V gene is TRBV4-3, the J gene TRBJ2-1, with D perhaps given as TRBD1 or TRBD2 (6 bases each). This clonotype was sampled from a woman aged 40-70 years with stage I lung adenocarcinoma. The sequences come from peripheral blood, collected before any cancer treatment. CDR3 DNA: TGCGCCAGCAGCCAAGATCCGGGGGCAGGGTACAATGAGCAGTTCTTC. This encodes CASSQDPGAGYNEQFF.